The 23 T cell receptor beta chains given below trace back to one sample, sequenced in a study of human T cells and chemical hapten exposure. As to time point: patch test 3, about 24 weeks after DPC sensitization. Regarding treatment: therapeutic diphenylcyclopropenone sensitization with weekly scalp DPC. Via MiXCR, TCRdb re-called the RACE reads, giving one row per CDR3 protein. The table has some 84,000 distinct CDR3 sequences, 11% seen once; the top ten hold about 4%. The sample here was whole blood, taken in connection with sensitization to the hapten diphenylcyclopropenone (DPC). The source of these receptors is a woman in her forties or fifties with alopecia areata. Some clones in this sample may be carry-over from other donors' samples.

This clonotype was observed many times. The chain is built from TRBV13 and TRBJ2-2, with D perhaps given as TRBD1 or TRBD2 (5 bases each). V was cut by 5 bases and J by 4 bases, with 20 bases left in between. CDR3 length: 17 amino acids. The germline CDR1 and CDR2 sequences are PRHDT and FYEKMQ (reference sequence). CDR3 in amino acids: CASSPLEGQMATGELFF. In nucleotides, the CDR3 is TGTGCCAGCAGCCCCCTCGAGGGGCAGATGGCCACCGGGGAGCTGTTTTTT.

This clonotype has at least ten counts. The CDR3 DNA sequence: TGTGCCAGCAAGGAAGCGAACACCGGGGAGCTGTTTTTT. It is translated as CASKEANTGELFF. The chain recombines TRBV11-3 with TRBJ2-2; D unclear. The CDR3 covers 13 residues. V was pared by 7 bases and J by 0 bases, with 6 bases between. Looked up from germline, CDR1 is SGHNT and CDR2 is YENEEA.

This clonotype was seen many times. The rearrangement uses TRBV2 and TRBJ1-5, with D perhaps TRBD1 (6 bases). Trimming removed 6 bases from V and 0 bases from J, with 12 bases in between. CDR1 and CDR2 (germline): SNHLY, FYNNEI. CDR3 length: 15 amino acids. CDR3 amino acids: CASSLDSHSNQPQHF. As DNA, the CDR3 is TGTGCCAGCAGCCTGGACAGTCATAGCAATCAGCCCCAGCATTTT.

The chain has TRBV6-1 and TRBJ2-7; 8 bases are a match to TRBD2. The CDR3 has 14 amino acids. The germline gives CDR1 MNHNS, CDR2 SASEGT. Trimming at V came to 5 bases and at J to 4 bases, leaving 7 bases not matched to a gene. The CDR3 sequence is CASSTRTSPYEQYF. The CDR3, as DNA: TGTGCCAGCAGTACCCGGACTAGCCCATACGAGCAGTACTTC.

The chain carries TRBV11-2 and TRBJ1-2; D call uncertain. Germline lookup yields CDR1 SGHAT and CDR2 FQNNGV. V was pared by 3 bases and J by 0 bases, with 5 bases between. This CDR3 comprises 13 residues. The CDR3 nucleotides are TGTGCCAGCAGCTTCCCCCCTAACTATGGCTACACCTTC. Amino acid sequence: CASSFPPNYGYTF.

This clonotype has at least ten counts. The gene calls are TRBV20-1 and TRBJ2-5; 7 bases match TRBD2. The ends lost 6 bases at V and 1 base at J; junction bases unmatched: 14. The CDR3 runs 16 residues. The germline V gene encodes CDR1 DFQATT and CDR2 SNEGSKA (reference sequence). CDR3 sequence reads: CSAPRASGIFQETQYF. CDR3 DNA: TGCAGTGCACCGAGGGCTAGCGGTATATTCCAAGAGACCCAGTACTTC.

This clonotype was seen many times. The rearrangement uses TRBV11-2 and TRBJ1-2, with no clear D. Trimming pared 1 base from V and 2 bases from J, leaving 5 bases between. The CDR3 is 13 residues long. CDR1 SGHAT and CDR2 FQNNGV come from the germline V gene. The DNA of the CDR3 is TGTGCCAGCAGCTTAGTTCGGAACTATGGCTACACCTTC. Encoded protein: CASSLVRNYGYTF.

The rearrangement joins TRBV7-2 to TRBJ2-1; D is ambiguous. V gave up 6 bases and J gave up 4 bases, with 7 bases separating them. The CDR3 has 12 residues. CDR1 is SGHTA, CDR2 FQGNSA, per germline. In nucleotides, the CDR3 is TGTGCCAGCAGTTATTCGTACAATGAGCAGTTCTTC. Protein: CASSYSYNEQFF.

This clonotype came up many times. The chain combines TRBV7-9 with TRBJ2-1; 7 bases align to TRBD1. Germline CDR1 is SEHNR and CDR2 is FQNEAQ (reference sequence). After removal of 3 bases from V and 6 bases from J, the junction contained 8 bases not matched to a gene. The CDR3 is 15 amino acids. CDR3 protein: CASSLRQGLLNEQFF. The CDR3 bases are TGTGCCAGCAGCTTGAGACAGGGCCTCCTCAATGAGCAGTTCTTC.

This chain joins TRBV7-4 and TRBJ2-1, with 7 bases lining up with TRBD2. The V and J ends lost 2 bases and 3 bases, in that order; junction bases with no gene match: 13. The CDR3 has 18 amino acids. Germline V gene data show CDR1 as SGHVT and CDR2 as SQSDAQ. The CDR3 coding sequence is TGTGCCAGCAGCTTAACCTCCGGCGGGAGAGGGAGCTACAATGAGCAGTTCTTC. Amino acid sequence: CASSLTSGGRGSYNEQFF.

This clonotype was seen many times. This CDR3 is CSAHPGTSRYNEQFF. Written as DNA, the CDR3 is TGCAGTGCACACCCGGGAACTAGTCGGTACAATGAGCAGTTCTTC. The genes are TRBV20-1 and TRBJ2-1, with D possibly matching TRBD2 (5 bases). This CDR3 is built from 15 residues. Germline CDR1 DFQATT, CDR2 SNEGSKA (reference sequence). V lost 6 bases and J 4 bases, leaving 19 bases between the germline ends.

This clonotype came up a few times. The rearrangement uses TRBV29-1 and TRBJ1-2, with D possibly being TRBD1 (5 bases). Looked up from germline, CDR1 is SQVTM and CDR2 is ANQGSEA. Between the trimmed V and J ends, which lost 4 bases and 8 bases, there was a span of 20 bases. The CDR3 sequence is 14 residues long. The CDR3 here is CSVGWGSPSSGYTF. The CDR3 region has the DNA TGCAGCGTTGGGTGGGGGTCTCCCTCTAGCGGCTACACCTTC.

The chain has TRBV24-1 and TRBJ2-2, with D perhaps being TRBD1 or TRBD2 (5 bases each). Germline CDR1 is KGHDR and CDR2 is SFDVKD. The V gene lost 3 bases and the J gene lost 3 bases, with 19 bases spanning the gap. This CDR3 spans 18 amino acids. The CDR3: CATSDPGTLFPYTGELFF. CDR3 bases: TGTGCCACCAGTGATCCTGGGACGCTATTTCCGTACACCGGGGAGCTGTTTTTT.

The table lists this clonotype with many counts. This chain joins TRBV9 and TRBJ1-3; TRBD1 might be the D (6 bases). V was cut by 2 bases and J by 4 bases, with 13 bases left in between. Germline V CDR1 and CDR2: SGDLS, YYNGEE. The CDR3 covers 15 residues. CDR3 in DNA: TGTGCCAGCAGCGTGGGCGGACAGCCCGGAAACACCATATATTTT. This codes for CASSVGGQPGNTIYF.

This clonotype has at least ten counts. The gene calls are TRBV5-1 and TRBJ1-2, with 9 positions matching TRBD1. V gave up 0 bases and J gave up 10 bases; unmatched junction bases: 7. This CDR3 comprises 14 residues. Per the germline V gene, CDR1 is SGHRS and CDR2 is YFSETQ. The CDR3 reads CASSLVTGGMDYTF. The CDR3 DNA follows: TGCGCCAGCAGCTTGGTTACAGGGGGCATGGACTACACCTTC. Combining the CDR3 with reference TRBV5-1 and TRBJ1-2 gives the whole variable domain KAGVTQTPRYLIKTRGQQVTLSCSPISGHRSVSWYQQTPGQGLQFLFEYFSETQRNKGNFPGRFSGRQFSNSRSEMNVSTLELGDSALYLCASSLVTGGMDYTFGSGTRLTVV.

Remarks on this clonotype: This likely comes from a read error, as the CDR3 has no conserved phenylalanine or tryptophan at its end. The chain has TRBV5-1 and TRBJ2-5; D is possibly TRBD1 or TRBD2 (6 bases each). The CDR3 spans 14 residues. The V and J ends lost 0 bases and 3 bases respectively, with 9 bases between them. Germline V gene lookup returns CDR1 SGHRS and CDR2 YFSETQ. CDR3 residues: CASSLAGAKETQYY. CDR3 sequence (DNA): TGCGCCAGCAGCTTGGCGGGGGCCAAAGAGACCCAGTACTAC.

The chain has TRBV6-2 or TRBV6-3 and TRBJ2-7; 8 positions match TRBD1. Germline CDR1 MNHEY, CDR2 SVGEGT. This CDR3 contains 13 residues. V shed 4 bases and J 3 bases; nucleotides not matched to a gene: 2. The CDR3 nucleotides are TGTGCCAGCAGTTGGGGACAGGACTACGAGCAGTACTTC. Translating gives CASSWGQDYEQYF.

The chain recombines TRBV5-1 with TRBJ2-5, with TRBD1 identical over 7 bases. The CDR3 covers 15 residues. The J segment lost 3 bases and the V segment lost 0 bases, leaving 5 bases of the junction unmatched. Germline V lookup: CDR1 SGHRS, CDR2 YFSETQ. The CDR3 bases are TGCGCCAGCAGCTTGGATTTCGGGACAGAAGAGACCCAGTACTTC. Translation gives CASSLDFGTEETQYF.

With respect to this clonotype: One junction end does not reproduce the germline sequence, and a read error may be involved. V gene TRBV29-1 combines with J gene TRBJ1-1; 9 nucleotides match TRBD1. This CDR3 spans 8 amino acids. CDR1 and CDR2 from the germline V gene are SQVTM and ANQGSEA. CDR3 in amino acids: CSVDRGVF. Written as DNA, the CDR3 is TGCAGCGTGGACAGGGGAGTCTTT.

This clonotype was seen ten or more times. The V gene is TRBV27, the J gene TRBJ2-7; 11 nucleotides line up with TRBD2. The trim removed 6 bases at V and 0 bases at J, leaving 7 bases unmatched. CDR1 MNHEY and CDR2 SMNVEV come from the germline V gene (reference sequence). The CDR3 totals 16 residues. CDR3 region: CASRATSGSSSYEQYF. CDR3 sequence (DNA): TGTGCCAGCAGAGCTACTAGCGGGAGTAGCTCCTACGAGCAGTACTTC.

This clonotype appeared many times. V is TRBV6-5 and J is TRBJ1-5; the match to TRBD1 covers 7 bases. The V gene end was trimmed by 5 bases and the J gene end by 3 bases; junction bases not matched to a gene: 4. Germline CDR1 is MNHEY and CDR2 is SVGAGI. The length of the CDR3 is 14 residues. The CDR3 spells CASSLDRDNQPQHF. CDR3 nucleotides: TGTGCCAGCAGTCTCGACAGGGACAATCAGCCCCAGCATTTT.

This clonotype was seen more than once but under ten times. CDR3 residues: CASRDSRSNTEAFF. CDR3 in DNA: TGTGCCAGCAGGGATAGCAGGTCGAACACTGAAGCTTTCTTT. The chain has TRBV7-9 and TRBJ1-1, with D hard to call. Germline V gene data show CDR1 as SEHNR and CDR2 as FQNEAQ (reference sequence). Trimming stripped 6 bases from V and 1 base from J, with 12 bases between. The CDR3 is made up of 14 amino acids. Looking up the rest from reference TRBV7-9 and TRBJ1-1 gives the full variable domain: DTGVSQNPRHKITKRGQNVTFRCDPISEHNRLYWYRQTLGQGPEFLTYFQNEAQLEKSRLLSDRFSAERPKGSFSTLEIQRTEQGDSAMYLCASRDSRSNTEAFFGQGTRLTVV.

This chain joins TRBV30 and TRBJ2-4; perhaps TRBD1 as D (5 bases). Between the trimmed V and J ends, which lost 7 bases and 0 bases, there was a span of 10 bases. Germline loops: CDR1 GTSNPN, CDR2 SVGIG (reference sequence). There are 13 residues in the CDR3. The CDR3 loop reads CAFRVLAKNIQYF. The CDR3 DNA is TGTGCCTTCAGGGTATTAGCCAAAAACATTCAGTACTTC.